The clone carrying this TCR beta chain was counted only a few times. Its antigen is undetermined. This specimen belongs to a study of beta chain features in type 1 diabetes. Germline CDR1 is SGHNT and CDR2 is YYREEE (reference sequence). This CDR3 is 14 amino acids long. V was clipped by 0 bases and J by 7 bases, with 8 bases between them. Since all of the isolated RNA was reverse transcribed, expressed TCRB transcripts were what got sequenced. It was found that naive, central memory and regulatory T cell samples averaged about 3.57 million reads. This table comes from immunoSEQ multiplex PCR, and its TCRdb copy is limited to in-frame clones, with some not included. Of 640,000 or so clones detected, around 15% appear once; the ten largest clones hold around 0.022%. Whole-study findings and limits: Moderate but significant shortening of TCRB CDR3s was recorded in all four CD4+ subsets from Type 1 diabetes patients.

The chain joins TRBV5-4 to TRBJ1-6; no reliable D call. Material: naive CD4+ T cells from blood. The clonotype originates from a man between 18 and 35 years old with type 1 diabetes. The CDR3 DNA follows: TGTGCCAGCAGCTTGGACCGGATGAATTCACCCCTCCACTTT. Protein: CASSLDRMNSPLHF.